A single T cell receptor beta chain is shown here with its context. Patients of the Seattle cohort, enrolled during active infection, were followed longitudinally. The CDR3 sequence is 15 residues long. The germline V gene encodes CDR1 MNHEY and CDR2 SVGAGI. V gave up 6 bases and J gave up 0 bases, with 14 bases separating them. Authors' processing steps: Amplified reference gene primers provided the basis for estimating nucleated cell counts. Libraries were prepared by immunoSEQ multiplex PCR; TCRdb keeps only in-frame clonotypes and omits some of them. V, J and clone size reflect that table, while D and trimming were determined from the DNA. The sample shows 150,000 or so clones, approximately 90% of them seen only once. This sample is drawn from a study of blood T cell repertoires in COVID-19. Study-level background: The samples span acute and convalescent COVID-19 from the United States, Italy and Spain. T cells, B-cell-depleted T cells, or PBMCs provided the cDNA or gDNA that served as material.

The receptor comes from a man in his late teens or twenties with COVID-19, enrolled during active disease. This chain links TRBV6-5 with TRBJ1-2, with D perhaps matching TRBD1 (6 bases). The source material was peripheral blood. CDR3 coding DNA: TGTGCCAGCAGCCGACGGGACAAAACTAACTATGGCTACACCTTC. Translating gives CASSRRDKTNYGYTF.